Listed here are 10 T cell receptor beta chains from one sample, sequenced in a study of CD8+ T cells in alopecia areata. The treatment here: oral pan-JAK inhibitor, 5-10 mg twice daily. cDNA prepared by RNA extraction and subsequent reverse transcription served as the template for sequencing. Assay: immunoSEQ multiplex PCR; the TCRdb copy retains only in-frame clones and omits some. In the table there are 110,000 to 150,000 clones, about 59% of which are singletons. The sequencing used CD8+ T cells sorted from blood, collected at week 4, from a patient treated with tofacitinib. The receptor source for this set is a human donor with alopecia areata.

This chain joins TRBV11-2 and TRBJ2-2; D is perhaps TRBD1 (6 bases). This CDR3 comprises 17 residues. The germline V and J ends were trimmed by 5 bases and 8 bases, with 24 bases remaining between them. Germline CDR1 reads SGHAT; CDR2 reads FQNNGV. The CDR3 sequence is CASSPRWDTGVLGELFF. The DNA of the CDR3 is TGTGCCAGCAGCCCGCGGTGGGACACCGGTGTTTTAGGGGAGCTGTTTTTT.

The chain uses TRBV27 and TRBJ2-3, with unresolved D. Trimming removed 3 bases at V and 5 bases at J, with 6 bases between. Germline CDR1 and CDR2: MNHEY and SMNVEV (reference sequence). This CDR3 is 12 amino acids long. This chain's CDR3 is CASSFLGDTQYF. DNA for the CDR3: TGTGCCAGCAGTTTCCTGGGAGATACGCAGTATTTT.

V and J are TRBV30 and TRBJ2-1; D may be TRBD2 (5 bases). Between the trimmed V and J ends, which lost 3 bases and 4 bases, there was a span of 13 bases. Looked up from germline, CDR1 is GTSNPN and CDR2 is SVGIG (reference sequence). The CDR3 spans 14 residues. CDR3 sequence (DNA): TGTGCCTGGAGCGCGCGGCCGGGGTACAATGAGCAGTTCTTC. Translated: CAWSARPGYNEQFF. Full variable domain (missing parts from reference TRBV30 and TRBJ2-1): SQTIHQWPATLVQPVGSPLSLECTVEGTSNPNLYWYRQAAGRGLQLLFYSVGIGQISSEVPQNLSASRPQDRQFILSSKKLLLSDSGFYLCAWSARPGYNEQFFGPGTRLTVL.

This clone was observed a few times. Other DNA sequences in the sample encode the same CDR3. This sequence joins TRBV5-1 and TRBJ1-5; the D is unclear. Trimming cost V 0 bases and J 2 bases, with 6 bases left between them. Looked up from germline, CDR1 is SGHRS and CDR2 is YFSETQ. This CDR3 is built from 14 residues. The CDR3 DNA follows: TGCGCCAGCAGCTTGGAGGGAGGCAATCAGCCCCAGCATTTT. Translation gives CASSLEGGNQPQHF.

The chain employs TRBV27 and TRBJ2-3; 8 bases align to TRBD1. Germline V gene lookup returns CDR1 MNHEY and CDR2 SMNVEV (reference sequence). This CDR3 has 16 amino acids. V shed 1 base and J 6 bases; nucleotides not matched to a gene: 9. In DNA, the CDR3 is TGTGCCAGCAGTTTATTTGCGACAGGGGTTCCGGATACGCAGTATTTT. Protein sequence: CASSLFATGVPDTQYF.

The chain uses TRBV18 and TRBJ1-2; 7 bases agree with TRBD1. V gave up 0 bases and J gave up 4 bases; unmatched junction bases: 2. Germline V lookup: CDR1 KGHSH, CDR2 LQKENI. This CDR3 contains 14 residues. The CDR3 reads CASSPPGQFYGYTF. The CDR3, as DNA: TGTGCCAGCTCACCACCGGGACAGTTCTATGGCTACACCTTC.

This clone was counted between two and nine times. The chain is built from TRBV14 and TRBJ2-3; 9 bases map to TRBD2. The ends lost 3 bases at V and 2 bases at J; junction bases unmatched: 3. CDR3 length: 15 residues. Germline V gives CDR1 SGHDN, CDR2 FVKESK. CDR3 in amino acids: CASSHERGVTDTQYF. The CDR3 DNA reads TGTGCCAGCAGCCACGAGCGGGGGGTCACAGATACGCAGTATTTT. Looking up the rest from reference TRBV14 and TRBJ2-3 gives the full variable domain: EAGVTQFPSHSVIEKGQTVTLRCDPISGHDNLYWYRRVMGKEIKFLLHFVKESKQDESGMPNNRFLAERTGGTYSTLKVQPAELEDSGVYFCASSHERGVTDTQYFGPGTRLTVL.

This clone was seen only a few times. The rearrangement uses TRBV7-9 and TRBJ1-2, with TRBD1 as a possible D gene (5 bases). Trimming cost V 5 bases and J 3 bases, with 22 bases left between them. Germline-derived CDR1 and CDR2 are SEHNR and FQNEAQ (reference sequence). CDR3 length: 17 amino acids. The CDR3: CASSAPDSDSKDYGYTF. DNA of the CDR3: TGTGCCAGCAGCGCCCCCGACAGTGACTCAAAGGACTATGGCTACACCTTC.

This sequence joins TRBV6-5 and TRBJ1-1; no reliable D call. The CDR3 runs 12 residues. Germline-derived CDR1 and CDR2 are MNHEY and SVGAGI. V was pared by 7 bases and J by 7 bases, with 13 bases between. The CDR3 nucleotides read TGTGCCAGCACCACCGGCGGGAGTGAAGCTTTCTTT. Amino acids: CASTTGGSEAFF.

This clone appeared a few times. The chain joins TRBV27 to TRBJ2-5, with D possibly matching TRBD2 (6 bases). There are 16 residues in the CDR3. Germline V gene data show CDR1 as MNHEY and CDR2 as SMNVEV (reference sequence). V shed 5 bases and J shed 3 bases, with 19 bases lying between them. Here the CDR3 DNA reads TGTGCCAGCAGTCTAATCGGGAGCGGCGGGAAAGAGACCCAGTACTTC. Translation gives CASSLIGSGGKETQYF.